These 21 T cell receptor beta chains came from one sample sequenced in a study of blood T cell repertoires in COVID-19. Method: immunoSEQ multiplex PCR; TCRdb's copy keeps in-frame clones and lacks some. Of approximately 120,000 clones listed, roughly 83% are singletons. The sequencing input was peripheral blood. The receptors shown here come from a man between 40 and 49 years old with active or convalescent COVID-19.

V gene TRBV7-2 combines with J gene TRBJ1-2, with D possibly matching TRBD1 (5 bases). Germline loops: CDR1 SGHTA, CDR2 FQGNSA. The CDR3 runs 13 residues. V shed 5 bases and J shed 4 bases, with 11 bases lying between them. CDR3 DNA: TGTGCCAGCAGCCCGGACACCTTCTATGGCTACACCTTC. Its translation: CASSPDTFYGYTF.

The chain is built from TRBV6-5 and TRBJ2-7, with 8 bases aligning to TRBD2. The CDR3 contains 14 residues. Germline CDR1 MNHEY, CDR2 SVGAGI. J lost 4 bases, V lost 6 bases, and 8 bases had no gene match. This CDR3 reads CASRSSGRFYEQYF. CDR3 bases: TGTGCCAGCAGATCTAGCGGGCGCTTTTACGAGCAGTACTTC.

This clone has just a few counts. The rearrangement joins TRBV5-1 to TRBJ1-1; D is perhaps TRBD1 (6 bases). V dropped 5 bases and J dropped 7 bases, with 15 bases sitting between them. This CDR3 contains 13 residues. Germline lookup yields CDR1 SGHRS and CDR2 YFSETQ. CDR3: CASSRDTQYEAFF. CDR3 DNA: TGCGCCAGCAGTCGGGACACCCAATATGAAGCTTTCTTT.

This rearrangement joins TRBV5-1 to TRBJ1-4, with 7 positions matching TRBD1. V lost 7 bases and J lost 2; bases outside the gene matches: 2. The germline gives CDR1 SGHRS, CDR2 YFSETQ. This CDR3 is built from 13 residues. CDR3 region: CASPGQTNEKLFF. CDR3 bases: TGCGCCAGCCCGGGACAGACTAATGAAAAACTGTTTTTT.

V and J are TRBV18 and TRBJ2-3; D is unclear. V was trimmed by 5 bases and J by 5 bases, leaving 11 bases between them. CDR3 length equals 13 residues. Germline assignment: CDR1 KGHSH and CDR2 LQKENI. In DNA, the CDR3 is TGTGCCAGCTCATTACTGCTGAAAGATACGCAGTATTTT. Translation: CASSLLLKDTQYF. Full variable domain (remainder filled in from reference TRBV18 and TRBJ2-3): NAGVMQNPRHLVRRRGQEARLRCSPMKGHSHVYWYRQLPEEGLKFMVYLQKENIIDESGMPKERFSAEFPKEGPSILRIQQVVRGDSAAYFCASSLLLKDTQYFGPGTRLTVL.

The chain combines TRBV7-2 with TRBJ1-6; D call uncertain. This CDR3 is 15 amino acids long. Per the germline V gene, CDR1 is SGHTA and CDR2 is FQGNSA. The V end was cut by 5 bases, the J end by 9 bases, with 17 bases between. In nucleotides, the CDR3 is TGTGCCAGCAGCCCTAGCCGGGCTACGGGTTCACCCCTCCACTTT. As protein: CASSPSRATGSPLHF.

V gene TRBV28 combines with J gene TRBJ1-1, with D perhaps TRBD1 (5 bases). CDR1 and CDR2 (germline): MDHEN, SYDVKM. The length of the CDR3 is 14 residues. The V and J ends lost 3 bases and 4 bases respectively, with 12 bases between them. CDR3 bases: TGTGCCAGCAGTTTCCGGGGGGTGGGCACTGAAGCTTTCTTT. This codes for CASSFRGVGTEAFF.

The J gene is TRBJ2-1, the V gene TRBV30; the D gene is possibly TRBD2 (6 bases). Germline CDR1 and CDR2: GTSNPN and SVGIG (reference sequence). V shed 5 bases and J shed 9 bases, with 23 bases lying between them. The length of the CDR3 is 15 residues. The CDR3 sequence is CAWGPPPFGSSEQFF. The CDR3 bases are TGTGCCTGGGGACCCCCCCCCTTCGGGAGTAGTGAGCAGTTCTTC. The full variable domain, rest sourced from reference TRBV30 and TRBJ2-1, is SQTIHQWPATLVQPVGSPLSLECTVEGTSNPNLYWYRQAAGRGLQLLFYSVGIGQISSEVPQNLSASRPQDRQFILSSKKLLLSDSGFYLCAWGPPPFGSSEQFFGPGTRLTVL.

The chain links TRBV30 to TRBJ1-6, with TRBD1 identical over 7 bases. The germline V gene encodes CDR1 GTSNPN and CDR2 SVGIG (reference sequence). This CDR3 region has 17 residues. Trimming cost V 3 bases and J 7 bases; bases outside gene matches: 15. CDR3 nucleotide sequence: TGTGCCTGGAGAAGTAAGATAGAGGGGGCGTGGAATTCACCCCTCCACTTT. Its translation: CAWRSKIEGAWNSPLHF.

The chain carries TRBV27 and TRBJ1-1, with D tentatively TRBD1 (5 bases). V lost 4 bases and J 4 bases, leaving 13 bases between the germline ends. The length of the CDR3 is 14 residues. Per the germline V gene, CDR1 is MNHEY and CDR2 is SMNVEV (reference sequence). The CDR3 spells CASSSPGLSTEAFF. The CDR3 DNA is TGTGCCAGCAGTTCCCCAGGGTTGAGCACTGAAGCTTTCTTT.

This chain joins TRBV9 and TRBJ1-2, with D perhaps TRBD1 (5 bases). The CDR3 has 15 amino acids. The V and J ends lost 3 bases and 6 bases respectively, with 18 bases between them. Germline V gene data show CDR1 as SGDLS and CDR2 as YYNGEE. CDR3: CASSGQGVQGHGYTF. The CDR3 nucleotides are TGTGCCAGCAGCGGACAAGGAGTTCAGGGTCATGGCTACACCTTC.

The V call is TRBV6-1, the J call TRBJ2-5; the match to TRBD2 covers 11 bases. Germline V gene data show CDR1 as MNHNS and CDR2 as SASEGT. CDR3 length: 16 amino acids. The V gene end was trimmed by 4 bases and the J gene end by 4 bases; junction bases not matched to a gene: 8. The CDR3 is CASSAATSGSRETQYF. Written as DNA, the CDR3 is TGTGCCAGCAGTGCCGCTACTAGCGGGAGCAGAGAGACCCAGTACTTC.

The J gene is TRBJ2-7, the V gene TRBV7-8; 7 nucleotides agree with TRBD1. V dropped 3 bases and J dropped 2; count of bases not matched to a gene: 4. Germline V gives CDR1 SGHVS, CDR2 FQNEAQ. The CDR3 contains 14 residues. The CDR3 sequence is CASSFMGTAYEQYF. In DNA form, the CDR3 reads TGTGCCAGCAGCTTTATGGGGACAGCCTACGAGCAGTACTTC.

This clone was seen only a few times. The V and J genes are TRBV11-2 and TRBJ1-4; D perhaps matches TRBD1 (6 bases). CDR3 length: 12 residues. V lost 3 bases and J 10 bases, leaving 9 bases between the germline ends. Germline CDR1 reads SGHAT; CDR2 reads FQNNGV. This chain's CDR3 is CASSLGHGKLFF. CDR3 DNA: TGTGCCAGCAGCTTGGGACATGGAAAACTGTTTTTT.

The chain recombines TRBV7-9 with TRBJ2-1; 7 bases fit TRBD1. CDR1 and CDR2 from the germline V gene are SEHNR and FQNEAQ (reference sequence). V shed 7 bases and J 2 bases; nucleotides not matched to a gene: 5. This CDR3 has 14 amino acids. The CDR3, as DNA: TGTGCCAGCATCCCCCAGGGGGCCTACAATGAGCAGTTCTTC. This encodes CASIPQGAYNEQFF. The full variable domain, with the rest looked up from reference TRBV7-9 and TRBJ2-1, is DTGVSQNPRHKITKRGQNVTFRCDPISEHNRLYWYRQTLGQGPEFLTYFQNEAQLEKSRLLSDRFSAERPKGSFSTLEIQRTEQGDSAMYLCASIPQGAYNEQFFGPGTRLTVL.

The chain joins TRBV3-1 (or the pseudogene TRBV3-2) to TRBJ1-1, with D uncertain. The CDR3 has 11 residues. Germline V gene sequence: CDR1 LGHDT, CDR2 YNNKEL (reference sequence). Trimming cost V 2 bases and J 8 bases, with 6 bases left between them. The CDR3 DNA sequence: TGTGCCAGCAGCCAAACGGGGGAAGCTTTCTTT. Its translation: CASSQTGEAFF.

The chain links TRBV2 to TRBJ2-7; 13 bases are a match to TRBD2. This CDR3 is 15 amino acids long. The germline gives CDR1 SNHLY, CDR2 FYNNEI. V shed 6 bases, J shed 1 base, and the junction held 3 bases outside the gene matches. CDR3 nucleotides: TGTGCCAGCAGAGCGGGACTAGCGGGATCCTACGAGCAGTACTTC. Translating it yields CASRAGLAGSYEQYF.

This clone was seen just once. The chain carries TRBV30 and TRBJ1-1, with D tentatively TRBD1 (5 bases). The ends were cut back, 2 bases at V and 1 base at J, with 11 bases in the middle. In germline, CDR1 is GTSNPN, CDR2 SVGIG (reference sequence). This CDR3 comprises 14 residues. The CDR3 loop is CAWSSTGWNTEAFF. The CDR3 DNA reads as TGTGCCTGGAGTTCCACAGGATGGAACACTGAAGCTTTCTTT.

There are a few counts of this clone. This chain uses TRBV30 with TRBJ1-5, with TRBD1 matching over 10 bases. The germline V gene has CDR1 GTSNPN and CDR2 SVGIG (reference sequence). The V segment lost 0 bases and the J segment 7 bases; nucleotides outside the gene matches: 6. The CDR3 runs 15 residues. CDR3 residues: CAWSVRDRGRQPQHF. Written as DNA, the CDR3 is TGTGCCTGGAGTGTAAGGGACAGGGGCCGGCAGCCCCAGCATTTT. The variable domain in full, completed from reference TRBV30 and TRBJ1-5, reads SQTIHQWPATLVQPVGSPLSLECTVEGTSNPNLYWYRQAAGRGLQLLFYSVGIGQISSEVPQNLSASRPQDRQFILSSKKLLLSDSGFYLCAWSVRDRGRQPQHFGDGTRLSIL.

This clone showed up just once. The J gene is TRBJ2-3, the V gene TRBV5-1; 8 bases are shared with TRBD1. Germline lookup yields CDR1 SGHRS and CDR2 YFSETQ. The CDR3 totals 13 residues. The trim removed 4 bases at V and 5 bases at J, leaving 3 bases unmatched. The DNA of the CDR3 is TGCGCCAGCAGCGGAGGGACAGGAGATACGCAGTATTTT. The encoded protein is CASSGGTGDTQYF.

This clone was recorded once. The rearrangement links TRBV11-2 to TRBJ2-5; no reliable D call. Deletions cut 3 bases from V and 4 bases from J, with 12 bases between. CDR1 SGHAT and CDR2 FQNNGV come from the germline V gene. There are 14 residues in the CDR3. CDR3 nucleotide sequence: TGTGCCAGCAGCTTTGAGCAGGATGCAGAGACCCAGTACTTC. Translated, it gives CASSFEQDAETQYF.